This T cell receptor (beta chain) was sequenced in a study of OX40 agonist ivuxolimab in advanced cancers. The CDR3 is 16 amino acids. Germline CDR1 reads SGHAT; CDR2 reads FQNNGV. J gave up 3 bases and V 1 base, and 8 bases lay outside the gene matches. Sequencing used immunoSEQ multiplex PCR; TCRdb keeps in-frame clones, though not all of them. In the table there are around 50,000 clones, roughly 86% of which are singletons. This rearrangement joins TRBV11-2 to TRBJ2-5; 7 bases fit TRBD2. This TCR was sampled from an adult with an advanced solid tumor such as melanoma, head and neck, liver or kidney cancer. The sequencing used CD4+ or CD8+ T cells sorted from blood, collected in a trial of the OX40 agonist ivuxolimab. CDR3 protein: CASSLGRGTIKETQYF. DNA of the CDR3: TGTGCCAGCAGCTTAGGGCGGGGGACTATTAAAGAGACCCAGTACTTC.